One sample yielded the 4 T cell receptor beta chains listed below, sequenced in a study of human T cells and chemical hapten exposure. TCRdb reprocessed the RACE reads with MiXCR, giving one entry per CDR3 protein. The repertoire holds under 200,000 distinct CDR3 sequences, with around 30% as singletons. Time point reported: pre-sensitization, week 0. Indicated treatment: therapeutic diphenylcyclopropenone sensitization with weekly scalp DPC. Sequenced here: whole blood, sampled in connection with sensitization to the hapten diphenylcyclopropenone (DPC). The receptors were gathered from a woman younger than 45 with alopecia areata. Some clones in this sample may be carry-over from other donors' samples.

This clonotype was recorded a few times. This chain links TRBV7-3 with TRBJ2-2; no reliable D call. Trimming took off 2 bases at V and 4 bases at J, with 8 bases between the two ends. The CDR3 is 14 amino acids. CDR1 is SGHTA, CDR2 FQGTGA, per germline. CDR3 bases: TGTGCCAGCAGCTTATCGAGTTTCACCGGGGAGCTGTTTTTT. Its translation is CASSLSSFTGELFF.

This clonotype was found a few times. V and J are TRBV7-2 and TRBJ1-1; a possible D gene is TRBD1 (5 bases). CDR3 length: 14 residues. Trimming shortened V by 5 bases and J by 2 bases, and 12 bases separated the two germline ends. Germline values: CDR1 SGHTA, CDR2 FQGNSA. CDR3 sequence: CASSPGHSNTEAFF. Written as DNA, the CDR3 is TGTGCCAGCAGCCCCGGACACAGTAACACTGAAGCTTTCTTT.

The gene calls are TRBV12-3 or TRBV12-4 and TRBJ1-4; 8 bases fit TRBD1. The V gene end was trimmed by 3 bases and the J gene end by 7 bases; junction bases not matched to a gene: 4. CDR3 length: 14 amino acids. This CDR3 is CASSFFTGGEKLFF. The CDR3 region has the DNA TGTGCCAGCAGTTTCTTTACAGGGGGTGAAAAACTGTTTTTT.

This clonotype was observed a few times. The genes are TRBV20-1 and TRBJ1-1, with TRBD1 identical over 8 bases. Trimming took 6 bases from V and 4 from J; bases not matched to a gene: 10. The CDR3 runs 14 residues. CDR1 and CDR2 from the germline V gene are DFQATT and SNEGSKA (reference sequence). The CDR3, as DNA: TGCAGTGCAAACAGTGGACAGGGAAGCACTGAAGCTTTCTTT. Protein sequence: CSANSGQGSTEAFF.